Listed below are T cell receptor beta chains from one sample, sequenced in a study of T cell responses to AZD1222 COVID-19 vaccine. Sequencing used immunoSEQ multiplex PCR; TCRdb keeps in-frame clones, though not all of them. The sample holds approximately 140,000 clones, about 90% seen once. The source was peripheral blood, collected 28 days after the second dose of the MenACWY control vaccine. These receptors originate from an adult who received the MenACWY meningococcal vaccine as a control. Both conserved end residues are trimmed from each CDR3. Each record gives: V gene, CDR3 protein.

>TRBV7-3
ASSLQQGSEQY
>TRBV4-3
ASSQGAGGSFYNEQF
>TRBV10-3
AIAGQAMDYGYT
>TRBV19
ASIGESRALMNTEAF
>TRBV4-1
ASSREDGGVGNQPQH
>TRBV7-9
ASSLAGGAYGYT
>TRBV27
ASHTGGAGPGGYT
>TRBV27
ASSFLAGGGEQF
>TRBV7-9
ASSSPGQDEQY
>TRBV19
ASSTGGGTEVRNEQF
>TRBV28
ASNPFSSGELF
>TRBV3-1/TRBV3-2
ASSQETGSAAKLF
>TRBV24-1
ATSDSRRNTEAF
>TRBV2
ASKGDVSQPQH
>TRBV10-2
ASSESYLLYQPQH
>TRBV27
ASSLSGQAYEQY
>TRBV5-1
ASSESPGGQTDTQY
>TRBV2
ASTPDRRSATNEKLF
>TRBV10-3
AIRVGQGIDNEQF
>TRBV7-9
ASSSTGNQRAF
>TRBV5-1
ASSGPGTGVNQPQH
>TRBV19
ASSPDRGRLETQY
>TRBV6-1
ASSEALLGYLGDTQY
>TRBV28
ASSLQDRVAF
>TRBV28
ASSSPTGGRSETQY
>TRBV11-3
ASRQGVTSTDTQY
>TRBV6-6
ASGRTGRRVMNTEAF
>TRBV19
ASSIDRGFSQGSRPQH
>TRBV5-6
ASTQGAKNIQY
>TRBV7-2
ASSRQRTGSEAF
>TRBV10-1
ASSEGIGGANVLT
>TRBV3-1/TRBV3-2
ASSQALGERGADPFQETQY
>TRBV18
ASSPSGGAQETQY
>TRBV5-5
ASSFGSGEGYT
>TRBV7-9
ASSLVPTSGKSYEQY
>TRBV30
AWSPYVGSSYNSPLH
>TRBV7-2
ASSYPAEETQY
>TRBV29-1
SVASGGDYEQY
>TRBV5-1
ASSHSTGIGPYEQY
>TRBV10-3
AIMKGQGDTEAF
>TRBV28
ASTRGESSEQF
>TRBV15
ATSRTGFTGNTIY
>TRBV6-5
ATRDREGGQPQH
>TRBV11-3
ASSLRGGSTGELF
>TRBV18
ASSPLPEETQY
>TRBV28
ASSLISYNSPLH
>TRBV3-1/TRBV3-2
ASSQEDRGNQPQH
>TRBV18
ASSLNSAEQF
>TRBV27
ASSLRGFYNEQF
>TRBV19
ASSGHTGTDTEAF
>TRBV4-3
ASSPGPGPNQPQH
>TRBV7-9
ASSFGAREVYNEQF
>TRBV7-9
ASSSWDGNSPLH
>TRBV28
ASSLLIAGFEQY
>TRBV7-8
ASSHFTDTQY